The 21 T cell receptor beta chains below come from one sample, sequenced in a study of blood T cell repertoires in COVID-19. The data were produced by immunoSEQ multiplex PCR, yet TCRdb's version contains in-frame clones alone and is incomplete. The profile shows about 250,000 clones, approximately 84% of them singletons. The sequencing input was PBMCs or T cells enriched from blood (not recorded which). The receptors derive from a man aged 50-60 years who had recovered from COVID-19.

V and J are TRBV24-1 and TRBJ2-1; 9 bases map to TRBD2. Germline lookup yields CDR1 KGHDR and CDR2 SFDVKD. The CDR3 consists of 17 residues. Trimming removed 9 bases from V and 7 bases from J; junction bases left unmatched: 18. The CDR3 DNA follows: TGTGCCACCGTACGAACCGTTGGGACTAGCAGAGGGAATGAGCAGTTCTTC. Translating gives CATVRTVGTSRGNEQFF.

The V gene is TRBV11-2, the J gene TRBJ1-1; 9 bases are shared with TRBD1. This CDR3 region has 15 residues. Per the germline V gene, CDR1 is SGHAT and CDR2 is FQNNGV. V lost 5 bases and J lost 1; bases outside the gene matches: 5. The CDR3 nucleotides are TGTGCCAGCAGCCTCGGGACAGGGAAGAACACTGAAGCTTTCTTT. Residues: CASSLGTGKNTEAFF.

This sequence joins TRBV9 and TRBJ2-1, with a possible D match to TRBD2 (5 bases). Per the germline V gene, CDR1 is SGDLS and CDR2 is YYNGEE. V shed 0 bases and J shed 0 bases, with 10 bases lying between them. The CDR3 length is 16 residues. In DNA form, the CDR3 reads TGTGCCAGCAGCGTAGGGGAGCACGGCTCCTACAATGAGCAGTTCTTC. Protein sequence: CASSVGEHGSYNEQFF.

This clone came up once. The V gene is TRBV5-1, the J gene TRBJ2-7; 11 bases map to TRBD2. Per the germline V gene, CDR1 is SGHRS and CDR2 is YFSETQ. J was trimmed by 7 bases and V by 0 bases; bases with no gene match: 6. The CDR3 has 15 amino acids. The CDR3 DNA sequence: TGCGCCAGCAGCTTGGTAGTAGCGGGGGGGCAAGAGCAGTACTTC. The encoded protein is CASSLVVAGGQEQYF.

The chain employs TRBV13 and TRBJ1-2; TRBD1 aligns across 9 bases. From germline, CDR1 is PRHDT and CDR2 FYEKMQ (reference sequence). J was trimmed by 5 bases and V by 5 bases; bases with no gene match: 9. This CDR3 is 15 amino acids long. The CDR3 nucleotides read TGTGCCAGCAGCGTACGGGACAGGGCCAATTATGGCTACACCTTC. Translating gives CASSVRDRANYGYTF.

This sequence joins TRBV5-6 and TRBJ2-7; TRBD2 agrees at 15 bases. CDR1 SGHDT and CDR2 YYEEEE come from the germline V gene. V gave up 4 bases and J gave up 12 bases; unmatched junction bases: 8. The CDR3 length is 14 residues. CDR3 residues: CASSTGTSGRNPYF. In DNA form, the CDR3 reads TGTGCCAGCAGCACCGGGACTAGCGGGAGGAATCCGTACTTC. The entire variable domain, with the rest obtained from reference TRBV5-6 and TRBJ2-7, is as follows: DAGVTQSPTHLIKTRGQQVTLRCSPKSGHDTVSWYQQALGQGPQFIFQYYEEEERQRGNFPDRFSGHQFPNYSSELNVNALLLGDSALYLCASSTGTSGRNPYFGPGTRLTVT.

A word on this clone: In the same sample, other DNA sequences code for this CDR3. The gene calls are TRBV5-1 and TRBJ2-3, with 7 nucleotides matching TRBD1. V lost 0 bases to trimming and J lost 2 bases; unmatched junction nucleotides: 3. The CDR3 is 15 amino acids. CDR1 SGHRS and CDR2 YFSETQ come from the germline V gene. DNA for the CDR3: TGCGCCAGCAGCTTGGGGGGACAGCCCACAGATACGCAGTATTTT. Translated, it gives CASSLGGQPTDTQYF.

V and J are TRBV5-1 and TRBJ2-3; no reliable D call. CDR1 SGHRS and CDR2 YFSETQ come from the germline V gene. V was shortened by 4 bases and J by 0 bases, with 15 bases between the two germline ends. This CDR3 has 16 residues. Here the CDR3 DNA reads TGCGCCAGCAGCCCGCGCTCGAACCCTAGCACAGATACGCAGTATTTT. This sequence encodes CASSPRSNPSTDTQYF. The variable domain in full, with the rest retrieved from reference TRBV5-1 and TRBJ2-3, is KAGVTQTPRYLIKTRGQQVTLSCSPISGHRSVSWYQQTPGQGLQFLFEYFSETQRNKGNFPGRFSGRQFSNSRSEMNVSTLELGDSALYLCASSPRSNPSTDTQYFGPGTRLTVL.

The V and J genes are TRBV10-1 and TRBJ2-1, with D possibly being TRBD1 (5 bases). The CDR3 is 14 residues long. V was shortened by 3 bases and J by 0 bases, with 6 bases between the two germline ends. Germline CDR1 is WNHNN and CDR2 is SYGVQD (reference sequence). CDR3 sequence reads: CASSEDSSYNEQFF. In nucleotides, the CDR3 is TGCGCCAGCAGTGAAGACAGCTCCTACAATGAGCAGTTCTTC.

The chain employs TRBV19 and TRBJ1-2, with 12 positions matching TRBD1. The germline V gene has CDR1 LNHDA and CDR2 SQIVND (reference sequence). The ends lost 3 bases at V and 7 bases at J; junction bases unmatched: 6. The CDR3 sequence is 15 residues long. CDR3 nucleotides: TGTGCCAGTAGTATCGGGGACAGGGGGCTAGGTGGCTACACCTTC. Its protein product is CASSIGDRGLGGYTF.

This clone was counted a single time. The V gene is TRBV20-1, the J gene TRBJ2-7; D remains unclear. The V gene lost 3 bases and the J gene lost 0 bases, with 6 bases spanning the gap. CDR1 and CDR2 from the germline V gene are DFQATT and SNEGSKA (reference sequence). The CDR3 consists of 12 residues. The CDR3 is CSASYGSYEQYF. The CDR3 DNA reads as TGCAGTGCTAGTTACGGCTCCTACGAGCAGTACTTC.

V and J are TRBV5-1 and TRBJ2-7; 7 bases agree with TRBD1. V gave up 3 bases and J gave up 3 bases; unmatched junction bases: 12. Per germline, CDR1 SGHRS and CDR2 YFSETQ. The CDR3 totals 16 residues. The CDR3 nucleotides are TGCGCCAGCAGCTCCACCCCCGGGACAGTGATCTACGAGCAGTACTTC. It encodes CASSSTPGTVIYEQYF.

J is TRBJ2-7 and V is TRBV9; tentatively, D is TRBD1 (6 bases). The V gene lost 0 bases and the J gene lost 2 bases, with 12 bases spanning the gap. The CDR3 contains 15 residues. From germline, CDR1 is SGDLS and CDR2 YYNGEE. The CDR3 sequence is CASSVGVGHPYEQYF. The DNA for the CDR3 is TGTGCCAGCAGCGTAGGGGTGGGACACCCCTACGAGCAGTACTTC.

The chain joins TRBV5-1 to TRBJ1-4; no clear D. Germline CDR1 is SGHRS and CDR2 is YFSETQ. The CDR3 is 15 residues long. The germline V and J ends were trimmed by 3 bases and 7 bases, with 16 bases remaining between them. DNA for the CDR3: TGCGCCAGCAGCTCCCCGGACGGGGAGGCTGAAAAACTGTTTTTT. As protein: CASSSPDGEAEKLFF. Looking up the rest from reference TRBV5-1 and TRBJ1-4 gives the full variable domain: KAGVTQTPRYLIKTRGQQVTLSCSPISGHRSVSWYQQTPGQGLQFLFEYFSETQRNKGNFPGRFSGRQFSNSRSEMNVSTLELGDSALYLCASSSPDGEAEKLFFGSGTQLSVL.

This clone was seen a handful of times. This chain uses TRBV2 with TRBJ2-7, with TRBD2 identical over 10 bases. Germline trimming cut 9 bases from V and 5 bases from J; bases unmatched to any gene: 4. This CDR3 comprises 12 residues. Per germline, CDR1 SNHLY and CDR2 FYNNEI. The CDR3: CASSGGMDEQYF. CDR3 coding DNA: TGTGCCAGTAGCGGGGGGATGGACGAGCAGTACTTC.

The chain has TRBV30 and TRBJ1-1; D is undetermined. The V and J ends lost 4 bases and 3 bases respectively, with 6 bases between them. CDR1 is GTSNPN, CDR2 SVGIG, per germline (reference sequence). This CDR3 region has 11 residues. CDR3 sequence reads: CAWTDYTEAFF. The CDR3 region has the DNA TGTGCCTGGACAGATTACACTGAAGCTTTCTTT.

V and J are TRBV6-1 and TRBJ2-7, with D tentatively TRBD1 (6 bases). The CDR3 consists of 14 residues. Trimming removed 1 base at V and 0 bases at J, with 7 bases between. Germline V CDR1 and CDR2: MNHNS, SASEGT. CDR3 coding DNA: TGTGCCAGCAGTGAAGGGACAGCCTCCTACGAGCAGTACTTC. Translation: CASSEGTASYEQYF.

The V and J genes are TRBV21-1 and TRBJ2-7; the DNA was not used to check the table's D call, TRBD2. TRBV21-1 counts as a pseudogene. The CDR3 sequence is 11 residues long. The CDR3 sequence: CASSKGDEQYF. The CDR3 DNA follows: TGTGCCAGCAGCAAAGGAGACGAGCAGTACTTC.

The CDR3 region is CASRTQQGREAFF. The CDR3 DNA sequence: TGTGCCAGCAGGACCCAACAGGGTCGGGAAGCTTTCTTT. The rearrangement joins TRBV6-5 to TRBJ1-1, with D possibly being TRBD1 (6 bases). CDR1 is MNHEY, CDR2 SVGAGI, per germline. This CDR3 contains 13 residues. The V end was cut by 6 bases, the J end by 8 bases, with 16 bases between.

The chain combines TRBV19 with TRBJ2-1; possibly TRBD1 for D (6 bases). Trimming removed 9 bases at V and 9 bases at J, with 18 bases between. From germline, CDR1 is LNHDA and CDR2 SQIVND (reference sequence). The CDR3 is 13 residues long. Here the CDR3 DNA reads TGTGCCAGCTTTCAACAGGGTATGGGTGAGCAGTTCTTC. It codes for CASFQQGMGEQFF.

V and J are TRBV10-3 and TRBJ2-1; 7 positions agree with TRBD2. The germline gives CDR1 ENHRY, CDR2 SYGVKD. V lost 0 bases, J lost 8 bases, and 7 bases stayed unmatched. The CDR3 runs 15 residues. CDR3 coding DNA: TGTGCCATCAGTGAGTCGGAGCGGGGTCTAGATGAGCAGTTCTTC. Amino acid sequence: CAISESERGLDEQFF.